This TCR beta chain was recovered during a study of blood T cell repertoires in COVID-19 (TCRdb year 2020). Study-wide context: Samples from collaborators originated in the United States, Italy and Spain and spanned both the acute and convalescent phases of COVID-19. The prospective study material was composed of cDNA or gDNA derived from T cells, B-cell-depleted T cells, or PBMCs. The dataset comprised deeply sampled blood TCRbeta repertoires from subjects exposed to, actively infected with, or recovered from COVID-19. The repertoires were released in a freely available public database meant as a resource for research on the immune response to SARS-CoV-2. The samples were drawn from two sources: the first 160 participants of the ongoing ImmuneRACE study, and 1,000 to 1,500 subjects contributed by 6 global collaborators. Nearly every sample came with metadata listing a de-identified subject ID, COVID-19 status, age in years and sex. Where available, HLA class I and class II types were obtained from metadata supplied by the sample provider rather than from assay-based typing.

In Seattle, one collaborating source enrolled patients while the infection was active and tracked those patients longitudinally over the course of disease. Collaborating institutions collected whole blood in K2EDTA tubes following their own protocols. For TCRbeta analysis, collaborator samples were shipped as frozen whole blood, as isolated PBMCs, or as DNA extracted from either sample type. As concerns this clone: No antigen is known for it. Base qualities were left out, and no much larger clone turns up one base away.

Relative to germline, V is missing 5 bases and J is missing 8 bases, with 7 bases of the junction outside any gene match. The germline V gene gives CDR1 as SGHTA and CDR2 as FQGNSA. The CDR3 sequence holds 15 residues, the cysteine and phenylalanine included. The only DNA kept is the CDR3, 45 bases in frame from the first base. The immunoSEQ Assay, a bias-controlled multiplex PCR, was used to amplify TCRbeta CDR3 regions from genomic DNA. On the authors' methods: The number of nucleated cells in each sample was estimated by amplification of reference gene primers within the assay. Sequence reads were collapsed and filtered to measure the absolute abundance of every unique TCRbeta CDR3 rearrangement. For each sample, productive Simpson clonality was calculated by taking the square root of Simpson's diversity index across productive rearrangements. TCRdb holds this immuneACCESS table with in-frame rearrangements only. Some clones are missing; in checked studies, unresolved V genes explain under half, and the rest has no known cause. Clone size and V and J calls were adopted from that table, with D and trimming inferred from the DNA. For this sample there are about 270,000 clones; 86% appear just once. The ten largest clonotypes hold roughly 6.2% of the sample.

The full study reports these points: The amount of clinical and demographic metadata varied by source and participant and was provided uncurated.

The source of this sequence is a woman aged 80 or older with COVID-19, enrolled during active disease. The sequence joins TRBV7-2 to TRBJ2-1, and 12 junctional nucleotides match TRBD2. Sequencing input: peripheral blood. The bases are TGTGCCAGCAGCCTTAGGCTAGCGGGGGGGGATGAGCAGTTCTTC. It encodes CASSLRLAGGDEQFF.